Included here is one T cell receptor (beta chain) sequence, with context. This sample was included in a study of blood T cell repertoires in COVID-19. Sequenced by immunoSEQ multiplex PCR; TCRdb stores in-frame clones only, minus some. Of about 89,000 clones listed, approximately 82% are singletons. CDR1 is MNHNS and CDR2 is SASEGT in the germline V gene. Trimming cost V 4 bases and J 3 bases; bases outside gene matches: 8. This CDR3 is built from 16 residues. This clonotype originated in a man in his 70s with acute or convalescent COVID-19. The rearrangement uses TRBV6-1 and TRBJ2-1; TRBD1 matches 8 bases. Source material: peripheral blood. The CDR3 protein is CASSVATGGYYNEQFF. CDR3 DNA sequence: TGTGCCAGCAGTGTTGCTACAGGGGGTTACTACAATGAGCAGTTCTTC.